This entry features one T cell receptor (beta chain) sequence. Its antigen is still unknown. These data originate in a study of OX40 agonist ivuxolimab in advanced cancers. Study at large: Prior anti-PD-1, anti-PD-L1 or anti-CTLA-4 therapy was allowed; approximately 41% had some.

Study-wide points: Part of the nonresponder group also had normalized T-cell clonal expansion that was low. Expanded clones were, on average, more numerous among CD8+ T cells than CD4+.

Using immunoSEQ multiplex PCR, the repertoire was profiled, and TCRdb retains in-frame clones only, with some absent. The sample shows some 28,000 clones, 75% to 95% of them seen only once. Individuals having autoimmune disease history or systemic immunosuppression were not enrolled. The sequence was collected from an adult with an advanced solid tumor such as melanoma, head and neck, liver or kidney cancer. Material: CD4+ or CD8+ T cells sorted from blood, obtained in a trial of the OX40 agonist ivuxolimab.

The CDR3 coding sequence is TGCAGCGTTGAAGACTGGACAGATGGCTACACCTTC. The encoded protein is CSVEDWTDGYTF. This chain joins TRBV29-1 and TRBJ1-2; TRBD1 is a possible D gene (6 bases). CDR3 length: 12 residues. With 0 bases removed from V and 6 bases from J, the gap between germline ends came to 8 bases. The germline V gene encodes CDR1 SQVTM and CDR2 ANQGSEA.